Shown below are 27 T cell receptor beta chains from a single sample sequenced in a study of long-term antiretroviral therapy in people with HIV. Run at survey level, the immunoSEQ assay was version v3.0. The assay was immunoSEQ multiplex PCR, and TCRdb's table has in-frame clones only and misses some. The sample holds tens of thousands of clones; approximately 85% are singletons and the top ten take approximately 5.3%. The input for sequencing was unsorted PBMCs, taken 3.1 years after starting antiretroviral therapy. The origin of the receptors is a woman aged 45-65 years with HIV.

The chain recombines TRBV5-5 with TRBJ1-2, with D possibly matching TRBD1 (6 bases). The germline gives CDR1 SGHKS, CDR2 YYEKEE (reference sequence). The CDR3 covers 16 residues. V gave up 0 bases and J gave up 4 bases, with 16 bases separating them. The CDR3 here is CASSLVYTGHPYGYTF. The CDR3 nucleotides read TGTGCCAGCAGCTTGGTATATACGGGACACCCCTATGGCTACACCTTC.

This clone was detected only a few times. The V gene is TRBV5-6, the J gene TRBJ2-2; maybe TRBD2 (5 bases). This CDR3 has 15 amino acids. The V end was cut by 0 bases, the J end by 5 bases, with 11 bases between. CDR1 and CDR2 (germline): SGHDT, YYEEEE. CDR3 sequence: CASSLARGLTGELFF. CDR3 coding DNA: TGTGCCAGCAGCTTGGCCCGGGGTTTAACCGGGGAGCTGTTTTTT.

Written as DNA, the CDR3 is TGCAGCGTTTATTTGCCGGGTCAAACCTACGAGCAGTACTTC. Translating it yields CSVYLPGQTYEQYF. The chain links TRBV29-1 to TRBJ2-7; D is unresolved. V was trimmed by 5 bases and J by 2 bases, leaving 16 bases between them. This CDR3 has 14 residues. Germline V gives CDR1 SQVTM, CDR2 ANQGSEA.

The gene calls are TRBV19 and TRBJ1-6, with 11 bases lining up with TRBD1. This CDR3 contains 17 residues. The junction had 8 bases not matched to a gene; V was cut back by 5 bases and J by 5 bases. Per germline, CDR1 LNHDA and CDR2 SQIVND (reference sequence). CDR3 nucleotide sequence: TGTGCCAGTAGTCGTTACGGACAGGGGGCAGATAATTCACCCCTCCACTTT. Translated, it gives CASSRYGQGADNSPLHF. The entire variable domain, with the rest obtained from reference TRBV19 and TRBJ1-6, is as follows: DGGITQSPKYLFRKEGQNVTLSCEQNLNHDAMYWYRQDPGQGLRLIYYSQIVNDFQKGDIAEGYSVSREKKESFPLTVTSAQKNPTAFYLCASSRYGQGADNSPLHFGNGTRLTVT.

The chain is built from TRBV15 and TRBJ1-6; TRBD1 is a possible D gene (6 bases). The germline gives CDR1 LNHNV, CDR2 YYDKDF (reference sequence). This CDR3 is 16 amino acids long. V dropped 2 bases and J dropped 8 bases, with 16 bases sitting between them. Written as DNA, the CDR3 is TGTGCCACCAGCAGAACCTCCGGGACACCGGATTCACCCCTCCACTTT. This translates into CATSRTSGTPDSPLHF.

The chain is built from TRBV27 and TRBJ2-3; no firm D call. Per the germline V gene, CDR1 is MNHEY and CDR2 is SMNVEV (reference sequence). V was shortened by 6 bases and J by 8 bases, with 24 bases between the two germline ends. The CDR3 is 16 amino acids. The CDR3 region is CASRVGVFALDGTQYF. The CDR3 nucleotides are TGTGCCAGCAGAGTAGGCGTCTTCGCTTTGGACGGTACGCAGTATTTT.

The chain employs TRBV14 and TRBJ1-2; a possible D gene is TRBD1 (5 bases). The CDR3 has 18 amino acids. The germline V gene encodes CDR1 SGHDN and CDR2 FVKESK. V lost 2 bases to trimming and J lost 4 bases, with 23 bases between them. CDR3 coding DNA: TGTGCCAGCAGCCAACAACCGGGACTGCAGTCTCGACCCTATGGCTACACCTTC. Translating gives CASSQQPGLQSRPYGYTF.

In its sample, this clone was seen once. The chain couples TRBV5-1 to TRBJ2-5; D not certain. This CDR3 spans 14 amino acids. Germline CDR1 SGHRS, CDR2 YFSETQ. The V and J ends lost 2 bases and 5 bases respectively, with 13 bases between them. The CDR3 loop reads CASSFLRTGETQYF. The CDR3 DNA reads TGCGCCAGCAGCTTCCTCAGGACCGGGGAGACCCAGTACTTC.

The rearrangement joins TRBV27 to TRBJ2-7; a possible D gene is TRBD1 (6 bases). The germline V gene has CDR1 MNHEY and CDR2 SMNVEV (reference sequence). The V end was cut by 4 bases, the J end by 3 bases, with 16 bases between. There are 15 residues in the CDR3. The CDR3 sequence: CASSWQGPALYEQYF. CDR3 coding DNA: TGTGCCAGCAGTTGGCAGGGGCCTGCCCTCTACGAGCAGTACTTC.

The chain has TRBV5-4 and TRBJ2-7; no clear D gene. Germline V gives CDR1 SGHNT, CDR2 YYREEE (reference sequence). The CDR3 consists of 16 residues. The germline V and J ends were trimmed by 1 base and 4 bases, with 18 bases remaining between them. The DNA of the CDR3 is TGTGCCAGCAGCTTGTCTGGACGTTCCTTCGGGTACGAGCAGTACTTC. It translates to CASSLSGRSFGYEQYF.

The chain's CDR3 is CASSLTSLAGVVTDTQYF. CDR3 in DNA: TGTGCCAGCAGCTTAACGTCACTAGCGGGGGTGGTGACAGATACGCAGTATTTT. The chain employs TRBV7-3 and TRBJ2-3; 11 nucleotides line up with TRBD2. The J segment lost 3 bases and the V segment lost 0 bases, leaving 8 bases of the junction unmatched. Germline V gene lookup returns CDR1 SGHTA and CDR2 FQGTGA. This CDR3 has 18 residues.

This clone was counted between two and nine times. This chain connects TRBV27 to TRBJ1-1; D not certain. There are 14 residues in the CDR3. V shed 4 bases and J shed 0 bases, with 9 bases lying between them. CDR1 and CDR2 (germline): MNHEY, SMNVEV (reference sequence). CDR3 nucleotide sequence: TGTGCCAGCAGTTCAAGTAATATGAACACTGAAGCTTTCTTT. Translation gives CASSSSNMNTEAFF.

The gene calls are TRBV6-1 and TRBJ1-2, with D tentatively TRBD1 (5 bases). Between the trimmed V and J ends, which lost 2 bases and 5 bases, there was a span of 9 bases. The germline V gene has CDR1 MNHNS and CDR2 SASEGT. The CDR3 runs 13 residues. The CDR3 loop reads CASSEQGKYGYTF. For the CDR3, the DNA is TGTGCCAGCAGTGAACAGGGCAAATATGGCTACACCTTC.

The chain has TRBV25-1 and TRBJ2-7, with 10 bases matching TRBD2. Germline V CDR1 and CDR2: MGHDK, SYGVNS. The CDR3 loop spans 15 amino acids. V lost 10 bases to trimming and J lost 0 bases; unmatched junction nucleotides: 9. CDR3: CATMTRTSGSYEQYF. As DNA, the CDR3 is TGTGCCACCATGACTCGGACTAGCGGCTCCTACGAGCAGTACTTC.

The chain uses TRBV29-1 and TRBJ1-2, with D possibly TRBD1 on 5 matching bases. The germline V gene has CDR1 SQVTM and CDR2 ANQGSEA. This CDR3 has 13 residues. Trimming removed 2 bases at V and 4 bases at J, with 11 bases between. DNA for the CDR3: TGCAGCGTTGAACCGGCAGGGCCCTATGGCTACACCTTC. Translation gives CSVEPAGPYGYTF.

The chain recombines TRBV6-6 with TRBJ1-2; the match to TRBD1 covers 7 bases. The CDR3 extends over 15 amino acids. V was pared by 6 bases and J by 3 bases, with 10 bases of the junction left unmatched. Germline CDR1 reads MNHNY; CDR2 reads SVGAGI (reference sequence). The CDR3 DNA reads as TGTGCCAGCAGACTACAGGGGCGGTCCGACTATGGCTACACCTTC. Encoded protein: CASRLQGRSDYGYTF.

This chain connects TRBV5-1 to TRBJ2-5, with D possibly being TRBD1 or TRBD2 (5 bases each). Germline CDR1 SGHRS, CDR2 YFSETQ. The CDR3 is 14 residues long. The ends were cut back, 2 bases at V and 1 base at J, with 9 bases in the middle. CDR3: CASSLPGSQETQYF. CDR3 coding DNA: TGCGCCAGCAGCTTACCAGGGAGCCAAGAGACCCAGTACTTC.

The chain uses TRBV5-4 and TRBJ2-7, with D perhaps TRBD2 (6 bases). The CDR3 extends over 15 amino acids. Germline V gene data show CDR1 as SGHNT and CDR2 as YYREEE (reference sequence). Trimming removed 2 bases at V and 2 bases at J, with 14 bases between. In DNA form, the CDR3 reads TGTGCCAGCAGCTTAGGAACTAGCTATACCTACGAGCAGTACTTC. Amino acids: CASSLGTSYTYEQYF.

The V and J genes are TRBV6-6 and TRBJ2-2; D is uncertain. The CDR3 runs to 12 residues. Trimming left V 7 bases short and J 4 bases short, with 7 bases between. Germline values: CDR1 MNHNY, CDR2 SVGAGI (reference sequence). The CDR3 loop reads CASKGLTGELFF. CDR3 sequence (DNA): TGTGCCAGCAAAGGGCTCACCGGGGAGCTGTTTTTT.

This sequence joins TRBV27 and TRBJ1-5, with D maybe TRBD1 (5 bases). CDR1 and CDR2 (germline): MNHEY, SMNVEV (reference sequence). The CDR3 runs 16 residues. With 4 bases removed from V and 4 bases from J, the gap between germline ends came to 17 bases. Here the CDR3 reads CASSYRGVQGNQPQHF. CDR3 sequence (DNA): TGTGCCAGCAGTTATAGAGGGGTTCAGGGAAATCAGCCCCAGCATTTT.

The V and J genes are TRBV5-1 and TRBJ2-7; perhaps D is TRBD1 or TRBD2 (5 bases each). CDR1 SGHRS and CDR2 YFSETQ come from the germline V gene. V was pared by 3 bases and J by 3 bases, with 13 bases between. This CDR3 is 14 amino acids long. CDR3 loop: CASSWDPVFYEQYF. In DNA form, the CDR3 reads TGCGCCAGCAGCTGGGACCCTGTCTTCTACGAGCAGTACTTC.

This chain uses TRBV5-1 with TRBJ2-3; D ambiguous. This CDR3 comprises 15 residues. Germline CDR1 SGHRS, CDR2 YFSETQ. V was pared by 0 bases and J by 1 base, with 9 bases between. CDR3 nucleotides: TGCGCCAGCAGCTTGGAATACTCCGGCACAGATACGCAGTATTTT. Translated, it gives CASSLEYSGTDTQYF.

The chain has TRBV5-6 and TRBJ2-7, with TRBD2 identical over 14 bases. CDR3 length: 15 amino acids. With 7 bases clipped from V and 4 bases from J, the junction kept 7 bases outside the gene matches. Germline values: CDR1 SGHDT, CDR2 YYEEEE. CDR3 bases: TGTGCCAGCGCCCGACTAGCGGGGGGGCGGTACGAGCAGTACTTC. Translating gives CASARLAGGRYEQYF.

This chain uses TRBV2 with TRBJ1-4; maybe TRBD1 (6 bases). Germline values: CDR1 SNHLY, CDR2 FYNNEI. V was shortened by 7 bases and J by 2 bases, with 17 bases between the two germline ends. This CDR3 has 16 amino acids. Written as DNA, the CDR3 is TGTGCCAGCACCCGGCAAGGGGGAGGTACTAATGAAAAACTGTTTTTT. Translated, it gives CASTRQGGGTNEKLFF.

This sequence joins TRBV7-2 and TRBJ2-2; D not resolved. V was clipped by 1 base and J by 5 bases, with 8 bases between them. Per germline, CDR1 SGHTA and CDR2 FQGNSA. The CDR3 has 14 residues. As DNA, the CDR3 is TGTGCCAGCAGCTTAGTCCGGGTGACCGGGGAGCTGTTTTTT. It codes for CASSLVRVTGELFF.

The CDR3 nucleotides read TGTGCCAGCAGTAAGCCCCTTGCCACAGATACGCAGTATTTT. Translating it yields CASSKPLATDTQYF. The chain carries TRBV27 and TRBJ2-3; D gene ambiguous. This CDR3 has 14 residues. Germline CDR1 reads MNHEY; CDR2 reads SMNVEV (reference sequence). V was trimmed by 5 bases and J by 2 bases, leaving 11 bases between them.

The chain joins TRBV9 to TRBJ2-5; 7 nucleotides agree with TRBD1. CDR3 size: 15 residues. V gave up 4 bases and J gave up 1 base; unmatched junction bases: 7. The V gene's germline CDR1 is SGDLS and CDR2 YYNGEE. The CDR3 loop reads CASSKTGTAQETQYF. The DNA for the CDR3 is TGTGCCAGCAGCAAAACCGGGACAGCCCAAGAGACCCAGTACTTC.